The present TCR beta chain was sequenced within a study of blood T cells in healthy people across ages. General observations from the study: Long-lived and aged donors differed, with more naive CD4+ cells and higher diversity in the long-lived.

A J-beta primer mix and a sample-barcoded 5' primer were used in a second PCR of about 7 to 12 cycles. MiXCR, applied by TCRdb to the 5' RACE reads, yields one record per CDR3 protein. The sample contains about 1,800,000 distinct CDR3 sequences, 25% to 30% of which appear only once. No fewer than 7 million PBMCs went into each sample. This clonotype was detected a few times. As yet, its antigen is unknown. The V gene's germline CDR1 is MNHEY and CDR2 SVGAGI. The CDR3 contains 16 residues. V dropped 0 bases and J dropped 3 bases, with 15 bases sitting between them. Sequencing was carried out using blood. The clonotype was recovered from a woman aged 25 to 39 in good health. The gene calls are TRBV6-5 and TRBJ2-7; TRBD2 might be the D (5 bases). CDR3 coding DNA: TGTGCCAGCAGTTACTCGAGCGGAAGAGGCCTCTACGAGCAGTACTTC. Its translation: CASSYSSGRGLYEQYF.